The 9 T cell receptor beta chains below come from one sample, sequenced in a study of control samples from healthy donors and cancer patients. Clones were sequenced by immunoSEQ multiplex PCR, and TCRdb holds only the in-frame ones, with some missing. The profile shows about 150,000 clones, 94% of them singletons. Material for sequencing was blood. All receptors come from a man aged 35-49 years in good health.

The rearrangement uses TRBV4-3 and TRBJ2-7; 9 bases are shared with TRBD1. The CDR3 has 15 amino acids. Germline CDR1 LGHNA, CDR2 YSLEER. V shed 1 base and J 3 bases; nucleotides not matched to a gene: 4. The CDR3 region is CASSQAGTGNYEQYF. CDR3 nucleotides: TGCGCCAGCAGCCAAGCCGGGACAGGGAACTACGAGCAGTACTTC.

The gene calls are TRBV5-4 and TRBJ2-7; 7 positions agree with TRBD2. Trimming cost V 3 bases and J 2 bases; bases outside gene matches: 17. Germline V gives CDR1 SGHNT, CDR2 YYREEE (reference sequence). CDR3 length equals 18 residues. DNA for the CDR3: TGTGCCAGCAGCTCTCTCCCGGGGGTAGCGGGCGTAGCCTACGAGCAGTACTTC. It is translated as CASSSLPGVAGVAYEQYF. Based on the CDR3 plus reference TRBV5-4 and TRBJ2-7, the full variable domain is ETGVTQSPTHLIKTRGQQVTLRCSSQSGHNTVSWYQQALGQGPQFIFQYYREEENGRGNFPPRFSGLQFPNYSSELNVNALELDDSALYLCASSSLPGVAGVAYEQYFGPGTRLTVT.

The gene calls are TRBV18 and TRBJ1-3, with D maybe TRBD1 (5 bases). The germline V and J ends were trimmed by 3 bases and 0 bases, with 6 bases remaining between them. CDR1 and CDR2 (germline): KGHSH, LQKENI. The CDR3 runs to 14 residues. DNA for the CDR3: TGTGCCAGCTCACCGGACATCTCTGGAAACACCATATATTTT. Translating gives CASSPDISGNTIYF.

The chain couples TRBV6-2 or TRBV6-3 to TRBJ1-2; D perhaps matches TRBD1 (5 bases). CDR1 is MNHEY and CDR2 is SVGEGT in the germline V gene. This CDR3 comprises 15 residues. The V gene lost 2 bases and the J gene lost 4 bases, with 14 bases spanning the gap. The CDR3 region has the DNA TGTGCCAGCAGTTACACCGCCGGGACGCCCTATGGCTACACCTTC. This encodes CASSYTAGTPYGYTF.

J is TRBJ1-2 and V is TRBV7-9; tentatively, D is TRBD1 (6 bases). CDR1 and CDR2 from the germline V gene are SEHNR and FQNEAQ (reference sequence). This CDR3 has 16 residues. V lost 1 base and J 6 bases, leaving 18 bases between the germline ends. CDR3 sequence reads: CASSLDRAGGSDGYTF. As DNA, the CDR3 is TGTGCCAGCAGCTTAGACAGGGCAGGAGGGTCGGATGGCTACACCTTC.

This sequence joins TRBV29-1 and TRBJ2-5, with D possibly matching TRBD2 (7 bases). V was shortened by 0 bases and J by 5 bases, with 31 bases between the two germline ends. CDR3 size: 20 residues. Germline V CDR1 and CDR2: SQVTM, ANQGSEA. CDR3 DNA sequence: TGCAGCGTTGAAGACGCACCAGCCTGGGGGGGCGCGTGGGCTGGGGAGACCCAGTACTTC. Its translation is CSVEDAPAWGGAWAGETQYF.

This chain links TRBV4-3 with TRBJ2-1; possible D gene TRBD1, 6 bases. Germline assignment: CDR1 LGHNA and CDR2 YSLEER. The CDR3 loop spans 17 amino acids. Trimming stripped 0 bases from V and 0 bases from J, with 12 bases between. The CDR3, as DNA: TGCGCCAGCAGCCAAGAAAGGGGGTCAAGCTCCTACAATGAGCAGTTCTTC. Its translation: CASSQERGSSSYNEQFF.

DNA for the CDR3: TGTGCCTGGAGTGTAGCGGGGCACAATCAGCCCCAGCATTTT. This gives the protein CAWSVAGHNQPQHF. V usage is TRBV30 and J usage is TRBJ1-5; weak D call: TRBD1 (5 bases). Between the trimmed V and J ends, which lost 0 bases and 3 bases, there was a span of 9 bases. The CDR3 sequence is 14 residues long. Germline CDR1 and CDR2: GTSNPN and SVGIG (reference sequence). Together with reference TRBV30 and TRBJ1-5, the CDR3 gives the full variable domain: SQTIHQWPATLVQPVGSPLSLECTVEGTSNPNLYWYRQAAGRGLQLLFYSVGIGQISSEVPQNLSASRPQDRQFILSSKKLLLSDSGFYLCAWSVAGHNQPQHFGDGTRLSIL.

The rearrangement joins TRBV5-1 to TRBJ1-1, with D unclear. This CDR3 has 14 residues. The germline V gene encodes CDR1 SGHRS and CDR2 YFSETQ. V was cut by 0 bases and J by 1 base, with 7 bases left in between. The CDR3 nucleotides read TGCGCCAGCAGCTTGGGTCCGGGGAACACTGAAGCTTTCTTT. It codes for CASSLGPGNTEAFF. Using reference TRBV5-1 and TRBJ1-1 for the parts outside the CDR3, the full variable domain is KAGVTQTPRYLIKTRGQQVTLSCSPISGHRSVSWYQQTPGQGLQFLFEYFSETQRNKGNFPGRFSGRQFSNSRSEMNVSTLELGDSALYLCASSLGPGNTEAFFGQGTRLTVV.